The 19 T cell receptor beta chains below were found in one sample sequenced in a study of chemoradiotherapy in HPV16-positive cancers. Clones were read by immunoSEQ multiplex PCR, and TCRdb kept only the in-frame ones, dropping some. This sample has a few thousand clones, with 86% found just once. The material was tumor tissue, obtained from a patient who underwent chemoradiotherapy. These receptors were taken from a human donor with HPV-associated anogenital cancer.

This rearrangement joins TRBV6-1 to TRBJ1-5; no reliable D call. V was shortened by 9 bases and J by 0 bases, with 12 bases between the two germline ends. The CDR3 length is 14 residues. Germline V lookup: CDR1 MNHNS, CDR2 SASEGT. Written as DNA, the CDR3 is TGTGCCAGTGAGACGGATTATAGCAATCAGCCCCAGCATTTT. It yields the protein CASETDYSNQPQHF.

CDR3 loop: CASSTLLSSGNTIYF. The CDR3 nucleotides read TGTGCCAGCAGTACCCTCCTCTCCTCTGGAAACACCATATATTTT. The rearrangement joins TRBV9 to TRBJ1-3; D gene unclear. Per the germline V gene, CDR1 is SGDLS and CDR2 is YYNGEE. With 5 bases removed from V and 0 bases from J, the gap between germline ends came to 12 bases. The CDR3 is 15 amino acids.

The V and J genes are TRBV7-9 and TRBJ2-3, with D perhaps TRBD2 (6 bases). Trimming shortened V by 5 bases and J by 0 bases, and 12 bases separated the two germline ends. Germline loops: CDR1 SEHNR, CDR2 FQNEAQ (reference sequence). The CDR3 has 15 amino acids. The CDR3 here is CASSQPGSSTDTQYF. The CDR3 DNA is TGTGCCAGCAGCCAACCCGGGAGCAGCACAGATACGCAGTATTTT.

This chain connects TRBV11-3 to TRBJ1-2; maybe TRBD1 (6 bases). V lost 0 bases and J lost 4, with 15 bases in between. Looked up from germline, CDR1 is SGHNT and CDR2 is YENEEA. This CDR3 is built from 16 residues. The CDR3 nucleotides are TGTGCCAGCAGCTTAGATGGCAGGGGTTGGGGCTATGGCTACACCTTC. It codes for CASSLDGRGWGYGYTF.

Written as DNA, the CDR3 is TGTGCCAGCAGTGTTGGGGGAGGGTACACAGATACGCAGTATTTT. It specifies CASSVGGGYTDTQYF. V and J are TRBV2 and TRBJ2-3; 7 bases agree with TRBD2. Germline CDR1 and CDR2: SNHLY and FYNNEI. Losses at the gene ends were 4 bases for V and 2 bases for J; bases not matched to a gene: 6. The CDR3 consists of 15 residues.

The chain couples TRBV2 to TRBJ2-2; D gene ambiguous. The CDR3 sequence is 12 residues long. V was clipped by 6 bases and J by 5 bases, with 7 bases between them. CDR1 is SNHLY and CDR2 is FYNNEI in the germline V gene. The CDR3 reads CASSSLTGELFF. DNA for the CDR3: TGTGCCAGCAGCTCGTTAACCGGGGAGCTGTTTTTT.

This clone was observed a single time. Likely a read error: the CDR3 ends without its conserved phenylalanine or tryptophan. The DNA is omitted, as the CDR3 cannot be located on it reliably, and the CDR3 follows TCRdb's listing. V and J are TRBV28 and TRBJ2-7; TRBD2, the table's D call, was not compared with the DNA. Inclusive of both ends, the CDR3 amounts to 11 amino acids. Germline CDR1 is MDHEN and CDR2 is SYDVKM. The CDR3 protein is CASSSTRESWI.

This sequence joins TRBV21-1 and TRBJ2-7; TRBD2, the D gene given by the table, was not confirmed from the DNA. TRBV21-1 is assigned pseudogene status. This CDR3 spans 15 amino acids. CDR3 coding DNA: TGTGCCAGCAACCGACTAGCGGGGCCCTCCTACGAGCAGTACTTC. Its protein is CASNRLAGPSYEQYF.

This clone was counted a few times. This chain uses TRBV5-1 with TRBJ2-2, with 9 bases lining up with TRBD1. This CDR3 has 16 amino acids. J lost 5 bases, V lost 0 bases, and 5 bases had no gene match. CDR1 SGHRS and CDR2 YFSETQ come from the germline V gene. CDR3: CASSLAGTGLTGELFF. The CDR3 DNA follows: TGCGCCAGCAGCTTGGCCGGGACAGGGCTTACCGGGGAGCTGTTTTTT.

The rearrangement uses TRBV2 and TRBJ2-5, with 12 bases fitting TRBD2. V shed 6 bases and J 5 bases; nucleotides not matched to a gene: 4. The length of the CDR3 is 14 residues. CDR1 and CDR2 from the germline V gene are SNHLY and FYNNEI. CDR3: CASSLAGGRETQYF. CDR3 DNA: TGTGCCAGCAGCCTAGCGGGGGGGCGGGAGACCCAGTACTTC.

V is TRBV4-2 and J is TRBJ2-1; 13 positions agree with TRBD2. V was pared by 1 base and J by 8 bases, with 2 bases of the junction left unmatched. Germline assignment: CDR1 LGHNA and CDR2 YNFKEQ. The CDR3 extends over 15 amino acids. The CDR3 protein is CASSQATSGGHEQFF. The CDR3, as DNA: TGTGCCAGCAGCCAAGCGACTAGCGGGGGGCATGAGCAGTTCTTC.

The chain recombines TRBV6-6 with TRBJ1-1; unclear D gene. The germline V gene has CDR1 MNHNY and CDR2 SVGAGI (reference sequence). The CDR3 spans 13 residues. With 7 bases removed from V and 0 bases from J, the gap between germline ends came to 9 bases. The CDR3 spells CASTPGMNTEAFF. CDR3 coding DNA: TGTGCCAGCACACCCGGTATGAACACTGAAGCTTTCTTT.

The genes are TRBV7-9 and TRBJ2-1; either TRBD1 or TRBD2 may fit D (5 bases each). CDR1 is SEHNR, CDR2 FQNEAQ, per germline (reference sequence). The V end was cut by 5 bases, the J end by 7 bases, with 18 bases between. The CDR3 sequence is 15 residues long. As DNA, the CDR3 is TGTGCCAGCAGCCCTACGGGCAGGGAGAGGAATGAGCAGTTCTTC. Protein sequence: CASSPTGRERNEQFF.

The genes are TRBV20-1 and TRBJ1-1; D ambiguous. Trimming shortened V by 2 bases and J by 7 bases, and 8 bases separated the two germline ends. CDR1 is DFQATT, CDR2 SNEGSKA, per germline (reference sequence). CDR3 length: 11 amino acids. This chain's CDR3 is CSARMRFEAFF. Written as DNA, the CDR3 is TGCAGTGCTAGAATGCGGTTTGAAGCTTTCTTT.

The CDR3 loop reads CASSIEAGVGYEQYF. Here the CDR3 DNA reads TGTGCCAGTAGTATAGAGGCGGGAGTAGGCTACGAGCAGTACTTC. This chain links TRBV19 with TRBJ2-7, with 7 bases fitting TRBD2. The CDR3 loop spans 15 amino acids. Germline lookup yields CDR1 LNHDA and CDR2 SQIVND (reference sequence). V trimming: 0 bases; J trimming: 3 bases; junction bases outside the gene matches: 5.

This clone was detected only once. V and J are TRBV9 and TRBJ1-1; TRBD1 might be the D (5 bases). The V end was cut by 0 bases, the J end by 3 bases, with 9 bases between. The CDR3 runs to 14 residues. Germline CDR1 reads SGDLS; CDR2 reads YYNGEE. CDR3 coding DNA: TGTGCCAGCAGCGTAGTGGGGGGGGACACTGAAGCTTTCTTT. Translation gives CASSVVGGDTEAFF.

The chain recombines TRBV6-5 with TRBJ2-5; tentatively, D is TRBD1 or TRBD2 (6 bases each). CDR1 is MNHEY and CDR2 is SVGAGI in the germline V gene. V dropped 2 bases and J dropped 1 base, with 8 bases sitting between them. The CDR3 has 14 amino acids. In nucleotides, the CDR3 is TGTGCCAGCAGTTACGGGGGGCGCCAAGAGACCCAGTACTTC. Translating gives CASSYGGRQETQYF.

The chain recombines TRBV14 with TRBJ2-7; D call uncertain. The germline gives CDR1 SGHDN, CDR2 FVKESK. V lost 4 bases and J 7 bases, leaving 11 bases between the germline ends. The CDR3 spans 12 residues. In DNA form, the CDR3 reads TGTGCCAGCAGCCCTGACCCCCGGGAGCAGTACTTC. This codes for CASSPDPREQYF.

This clone turned up a few times. The chain joins TRBV28 to TRBJ2-7; D tentatively reads TRBD1 or TRBD2 (5 bases each). Germline CDR1 reads MDHEN; CDR2 reads SYDVKM. V lost 6 bases, J lost 6 bases, and 24 bases lay in between. This CDR3 is 16 amino acids long. CDR3 amino acids: CASRPTGAAFGFEQYF. The CDR3 coding sequence is TGTGCCAGCAGGCCAACCGGGGCGGCTTTTGGCTTCGAGCAGTACTTC.